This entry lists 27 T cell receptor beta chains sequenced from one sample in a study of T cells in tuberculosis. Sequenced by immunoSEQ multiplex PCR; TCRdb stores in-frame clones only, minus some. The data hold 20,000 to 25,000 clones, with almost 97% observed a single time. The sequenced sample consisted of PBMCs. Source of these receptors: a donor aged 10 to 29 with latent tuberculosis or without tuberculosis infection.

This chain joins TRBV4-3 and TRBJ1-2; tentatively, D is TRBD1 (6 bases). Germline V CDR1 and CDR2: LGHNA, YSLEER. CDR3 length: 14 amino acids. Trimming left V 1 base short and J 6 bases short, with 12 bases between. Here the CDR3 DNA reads TGCGCCAGCAGCCAAGTAGGGGGTAGGGATGGCTACACCTTC. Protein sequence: CASSQVGGRDGYTF.

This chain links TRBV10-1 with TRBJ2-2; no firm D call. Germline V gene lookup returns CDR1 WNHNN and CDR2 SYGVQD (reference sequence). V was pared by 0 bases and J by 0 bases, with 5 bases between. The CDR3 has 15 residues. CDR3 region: CASSESTANTGELFF. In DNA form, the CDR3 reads TGCGCCAGCAGTGAGTCAACAGCGAACACCGGGGAGCTGTTTTTT.

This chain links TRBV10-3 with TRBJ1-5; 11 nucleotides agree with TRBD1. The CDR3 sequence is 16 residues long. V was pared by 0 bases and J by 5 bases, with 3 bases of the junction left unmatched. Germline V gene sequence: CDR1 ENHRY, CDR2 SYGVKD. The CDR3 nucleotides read TGTGCCATCAGTGAGTCCGGACAGGGGGCGCATCAGCCCCAGCATTTT. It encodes CAISESGQGAHQPQHF.

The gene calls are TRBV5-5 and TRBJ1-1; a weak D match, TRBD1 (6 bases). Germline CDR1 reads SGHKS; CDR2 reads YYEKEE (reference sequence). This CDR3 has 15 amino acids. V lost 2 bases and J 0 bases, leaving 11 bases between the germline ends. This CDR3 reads CASSLTGTMNTEAFF. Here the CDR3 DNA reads TGTGCCAGCAGCTTAACCGGGACAATGAACACTGAAGCTTTCTTT.

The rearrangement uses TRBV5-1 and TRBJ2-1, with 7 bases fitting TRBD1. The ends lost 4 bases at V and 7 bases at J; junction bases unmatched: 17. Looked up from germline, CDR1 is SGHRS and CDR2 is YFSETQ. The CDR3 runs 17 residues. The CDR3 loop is CASSLPRDRSLGNEQFF. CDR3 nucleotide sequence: TGCGCCAGCAGCCTTCCCCGGGACAGATCCTTGGGGAATGAGCAGTTCTTC.

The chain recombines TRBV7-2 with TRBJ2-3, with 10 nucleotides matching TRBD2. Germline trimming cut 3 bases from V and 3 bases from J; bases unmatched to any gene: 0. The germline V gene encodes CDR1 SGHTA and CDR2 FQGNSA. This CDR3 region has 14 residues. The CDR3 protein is CASSLGLATDTQYF. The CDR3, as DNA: TGTGCCAGCAGCTTGGGACTAGCGACAGATACGCAGTATTTT.

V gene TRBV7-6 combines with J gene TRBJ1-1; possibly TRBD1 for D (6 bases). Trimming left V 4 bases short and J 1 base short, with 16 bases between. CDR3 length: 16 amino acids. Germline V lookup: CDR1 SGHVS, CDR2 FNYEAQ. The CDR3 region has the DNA TGTGCCAGCAGCTCACGTTATCGGGACAAGAACACTGAAGCTTTCTTT. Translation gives CASSSRYRDKNTEAFF.

CDR3: CAWTGEAGLRSYNEQFF. The CDR3 nucleotides read TGTGCCTGGACCGGAGAAGCGGGCCTCAGGTCCTACAATGAGCAGTTCTTC. The chain has TRBV30 and TRBJ2-1, with D possibly matching TRBD2 (6 bases). Germline CDR1 and CDR2: GTSNPN and SVGIG (reference sequence). CDR3 size: 17 residues. V gave up 4 bases and J gave up 1 base, with 20 bases separating them.

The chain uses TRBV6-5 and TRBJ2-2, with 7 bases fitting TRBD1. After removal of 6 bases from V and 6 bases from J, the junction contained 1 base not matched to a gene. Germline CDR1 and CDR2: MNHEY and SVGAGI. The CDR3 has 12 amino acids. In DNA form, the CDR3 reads TGTGCCAGCAGCAGGGGGTCCGGGGAGCTGTTTTTT. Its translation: CASSRGSGELFF.

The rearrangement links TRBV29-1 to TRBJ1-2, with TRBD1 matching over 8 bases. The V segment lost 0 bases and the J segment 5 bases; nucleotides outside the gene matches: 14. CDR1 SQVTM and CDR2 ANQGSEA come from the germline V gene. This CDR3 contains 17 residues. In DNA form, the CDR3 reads TGCAGCGTTGAAGATGTATCTAGAGGACAGGGTAATTATGGCTACACCTTC. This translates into CSVEDVSRGQGNYGYTF.

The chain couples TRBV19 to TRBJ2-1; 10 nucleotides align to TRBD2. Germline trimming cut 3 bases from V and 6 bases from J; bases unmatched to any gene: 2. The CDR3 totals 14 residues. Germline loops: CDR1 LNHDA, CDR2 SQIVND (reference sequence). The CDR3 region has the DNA TGTGCCAGTAGTATGGGGACTAGCGCCAATGAGCAGTTCTTC. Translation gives CASSMGTSANEQFF. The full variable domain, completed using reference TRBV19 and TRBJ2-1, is DGGITQSPKYLFRKEGQNVTLSCEQNLNHDAMYWYRQDPGQGLRLIYYSQIVNDFQKGDIAEGYSVSREKKESFPLTVTSAQKNPTAFYLCASSMGTSANEQFFGPGTRLTVL.

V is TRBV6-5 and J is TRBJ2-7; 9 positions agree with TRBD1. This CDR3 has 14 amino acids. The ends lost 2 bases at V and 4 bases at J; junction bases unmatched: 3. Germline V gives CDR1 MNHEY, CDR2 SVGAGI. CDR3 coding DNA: TGTGCCAGCAGTTACCGGGACAGGGTTTACGAGCAGTACTTC. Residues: CASSYRDRVYEQYF.

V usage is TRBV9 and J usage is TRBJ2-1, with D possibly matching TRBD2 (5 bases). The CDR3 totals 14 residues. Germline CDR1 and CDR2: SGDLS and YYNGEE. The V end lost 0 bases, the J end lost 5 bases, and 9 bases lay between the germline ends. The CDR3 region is CASSVGAANNEQFF. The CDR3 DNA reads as TGTGCCAGCAGCGTAGGAGCGGCGAACAATGAGCAGTTCTTC.

The chain's CDR3 is CASSVRGLNTEAFF. CDR3 nucleotides: TGTGCCAGCAGCGTCAGGGGCTTGAACACTGAAGCTTTCTTT. This rearrangement joins TRBV27 to TRBJ1-1; a weak D match, TRBD1 (6 bases). The CDR3 is made up of 14 amino acids. The germline gives CDR1 MNHEY, CDR2 SMNVEV (reference sequence). The ends were cut back, 6 bases at V and 0 bases at J, with 11 bases in the middle.

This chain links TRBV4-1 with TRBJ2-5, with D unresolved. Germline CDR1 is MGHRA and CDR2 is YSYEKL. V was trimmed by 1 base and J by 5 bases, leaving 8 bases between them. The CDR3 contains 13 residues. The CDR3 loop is CASSQAPRETQYF. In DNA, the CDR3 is TGCGCCAGCAGCCAAGCTCCGAGGGAGACCCAGTACTTC.

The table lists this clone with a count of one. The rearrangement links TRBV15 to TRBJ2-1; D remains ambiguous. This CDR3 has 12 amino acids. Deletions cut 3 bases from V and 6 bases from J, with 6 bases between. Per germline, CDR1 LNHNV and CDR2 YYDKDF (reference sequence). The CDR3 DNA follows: TGTGCCACCAGCAGTAGTGGCAATGAGCAGTTCTTC. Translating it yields CATSSSGNEQFF.

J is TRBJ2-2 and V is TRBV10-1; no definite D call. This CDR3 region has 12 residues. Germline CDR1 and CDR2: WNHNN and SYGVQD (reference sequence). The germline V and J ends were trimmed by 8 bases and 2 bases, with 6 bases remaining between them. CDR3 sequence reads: CASGLNTGELFF. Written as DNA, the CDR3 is TGCGCCAGCGGGCTAAACACCGGGGAGCTGTTTTTT.

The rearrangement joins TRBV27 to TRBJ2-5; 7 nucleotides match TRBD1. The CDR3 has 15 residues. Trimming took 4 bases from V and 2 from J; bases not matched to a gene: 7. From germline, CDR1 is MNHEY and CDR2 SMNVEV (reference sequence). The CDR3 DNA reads TGTGCCAGCAGTTCGCCCGGGACAGCACAAGAGACCCAGTACTTC. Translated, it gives CASSSPGTAQETQYF.

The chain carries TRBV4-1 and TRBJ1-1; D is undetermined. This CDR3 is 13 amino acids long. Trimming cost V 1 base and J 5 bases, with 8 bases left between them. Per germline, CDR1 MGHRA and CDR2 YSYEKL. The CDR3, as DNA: TGCGCCAGCAGCCAAGTGTCTCAGACTGAAGCTTTCTTT. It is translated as CASSQVSQTEAFF.

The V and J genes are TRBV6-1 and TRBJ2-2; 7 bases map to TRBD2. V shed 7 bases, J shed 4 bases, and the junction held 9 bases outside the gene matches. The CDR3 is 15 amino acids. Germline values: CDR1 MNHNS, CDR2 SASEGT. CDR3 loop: CASKGAGFGTGELFF. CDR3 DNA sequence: TGTGCCAGCAAAGGAGCGGGATTTGGCACCGGGGAGCTGTTTTTT.

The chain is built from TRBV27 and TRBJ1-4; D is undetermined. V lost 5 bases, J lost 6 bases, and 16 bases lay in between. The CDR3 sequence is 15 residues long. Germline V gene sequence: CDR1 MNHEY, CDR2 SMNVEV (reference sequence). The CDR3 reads CASSPGEGNHEKLFF. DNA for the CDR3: TGTGCCAGCAGTCCCGGAGAGGGTAACCATGAAAAACTGTTTTTT.

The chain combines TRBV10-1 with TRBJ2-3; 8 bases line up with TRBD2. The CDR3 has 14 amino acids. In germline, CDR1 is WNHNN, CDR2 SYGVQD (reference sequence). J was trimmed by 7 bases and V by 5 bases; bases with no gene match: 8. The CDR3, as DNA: TGCGCCAGCAGTCCCGGGGGGGCTGTGAATACGCAGTATTTT. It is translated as CASSPGGAVNTQYF.

The CDR3 nucleotides are TGTGCCATCAGTGACACCCAGGGGAAGTCCTACGAGCAGTACTTC. As protein: CAISDTQGKSYEQYF. The rearrangement joins TRBV10-3 to TRBJ2-7; D is perhaps TRBD1 (6 bases). The CDR3 has 15 residues. Germline assignment: CDR1 ENHRY and CDR2 SYGVKD. Trimming left V 3 bases short and J 1 base short, with 13 bases between.

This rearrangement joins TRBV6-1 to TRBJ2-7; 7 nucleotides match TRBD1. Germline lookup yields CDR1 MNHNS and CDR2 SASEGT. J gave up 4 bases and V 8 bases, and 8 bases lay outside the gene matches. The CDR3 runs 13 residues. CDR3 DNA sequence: TGTGCCAGCGAAAGACAGGGTCGGTACGAGCAGTACTTC. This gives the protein CASERQGRYEQYF.

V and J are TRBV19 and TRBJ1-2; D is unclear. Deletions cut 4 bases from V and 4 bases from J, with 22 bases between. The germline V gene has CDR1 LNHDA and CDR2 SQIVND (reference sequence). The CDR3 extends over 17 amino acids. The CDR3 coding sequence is TGTGCCAGTAGTACCTCCTTCCGGGCGGGCAGCTTCTATGGCTACACCTTC. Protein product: CASSTSFRAGSFYGYTF.

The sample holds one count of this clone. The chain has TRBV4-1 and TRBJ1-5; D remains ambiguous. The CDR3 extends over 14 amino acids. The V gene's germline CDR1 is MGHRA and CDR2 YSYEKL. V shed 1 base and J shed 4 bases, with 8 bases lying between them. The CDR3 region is CASSQAQPNQPQHF. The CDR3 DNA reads TGCGCCAGCAGCCAAGCACAGCCAAATCAGCCCCAGCATTTT.

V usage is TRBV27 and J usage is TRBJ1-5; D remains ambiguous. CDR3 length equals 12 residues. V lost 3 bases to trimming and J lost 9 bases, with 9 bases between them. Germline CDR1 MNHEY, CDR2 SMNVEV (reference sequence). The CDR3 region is CASSFRVGPQHF. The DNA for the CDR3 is TGTGCCAGCAGTTTTCGGGTAGGGCCCCAGCATTTT.